Shown below are 6 T cell receptor beta chains from a single sample sequenced in a study of OX40 agonist ivuxolimab in advanced cancers. Clones were read by immunoSEQ multiplex PCR, and TCRdb kept only the in-frame ones, dropping some. The table includes around 29,000 clones, 86% detected once. The starting material was CD4+ or CD8+ T cells sorted from blood, obtained in a trial of the OX40 agonist ivuxolimab. Receptors originate from an adult with an advanced solid tumor such as melanoma, head and neck, liver or kidney cancer.

This clone was counted a single time. The chain links TRBV6-1 to TRBJ2-5; D gene uncertain. The CDR3 is 16 residues long. Germline V lookup: CDR1 MNHNS, CDR2 SASEGT. Trimming took off 3 bases at V and 0 bases at J, with 14 bases between the two ends. CDR3 in DNA: TGTGCCAGCAGTGATATTTTAGCTTGGTACCAAGAGACCCAGTACTTC. It yields the protein CASSDILAWYQETQYF.

J is TRBJ2-5 and V is TRBV5-1; 10 bases agree with TRBD2. V gave up 3 bases and J gave up 7 bases; unmatched junction bases: 9. The CDR3 is 15 residues long. Looked up from germline, CDR1 is SGHRS and CDR2 is YFSETQ. The CDR3 DNA reads as TGCGCCAGCAGCTCCGGGACTAGCGACGGTGGGACCCAGTACTTC. Amino acids: CASSSGTSDGGTQYF.

This clone is deemed medium-sized. The chain is built from TRBV2 and TRBJ1-5, with 9 positions matching TRBD1. Germline CDR1 is SNHLY and CDR2 is FYNNEI. V gave up 1 base and J gave up 5 bases; unmatched junction bases: 6. This CDR3 region has 16 residues. The CDR3 DNA follows: TGTGCCAGCAGTGAAGGGGGGACAGGGTTCGATCAGCCCCAGCATTTT. Translated: CASSEGGTGFDQPQHF.

The CDR3 DNA is TGCGCCAGCAGTCAGGGAGGGGTCGAGCAGTACTTC. Translation: CASSQGGVEQYF. The chain recombines TRBV23-1 with TRBJ2-7, with TRBD2 matching 7 bases. TRBV23-1 is treated as an ORF (open reading frame) with a function not yet certain. The V segment lost 3 bases and the J segment 6 bases; nucleotides outside the gene matches: 2. This CDR3 has 12 amino acids.

The chain couples TRBV29-1 to TRBJ2-7; D gene unclear. V lost 4 bases to trimming and J lost 5 bases, with 12 bases between them. Germline V gene sequence: CDR1 SQVTM, CDR2 ANQGSEA. CDR3 length: 12 residues. CDR3 coding DNA: TGCAGCGTTGTTACAGTGGCTGACGAGCAGTACTTC. It translates to CSVVTVADEQYF.

The genes are TRBV29-1 and TRBJ1-1; no clear D. The V and J ends lost 3 bases and 2 bases respectively, with 13 bases between them. The CDR3 spans 14 residues. The germline gives CDR1 SQVTM, CDR2 ANQGSEA. DNA of the CDR3: TGCAGCGTTGAGGCCGAGGGTTATAACACTGAAGCTTTCTTT. It encodes CSVEAEGYNTEAFF.